This T cell receptor (beta chain) comes out of a study of response to subunit inactivated influenza vaccine. Study-level results: Each seasonal flu vaccination may recruit only limited new T cells, authors suggested.

The V gene's germline CDR1 is KGHDR and CDR2 SFDVKD. This CDR3 region has 15 residues. V was cut by 0 bases and J by 6 bases, with 8 bases left in between. One entry per CDR3 protein, called by TCRdb with MiXCR from the RT-PCR reads. The sample holds approximately 500,000 distinct CDR3 sequences, 14% seen once. As for this clonotype: Its matching antigen is unknown.

The chain links TRBV24-1 to TRBJ2-6, with D unresolved. The sample here was PBMCs from blood, taken roughly 12 days after vaccination. This sequence was found in a man in his forties or fifties who received an inactivated influenza vaccine. The CDR3 spells CATSDLPAPANVLTF. DNA of the CDR3: TGTGCCACCAGTGATTTGCCGGCCCCGGCCAACGTCCTGACTTTC.